Presented here are 21 T cell receptor beta chains from one specimen sequenced in a study of OX40 agonist ivuxolimab in advanced cancers. Assay used: immunoSEQ multiplex PCR; TCRdb lists only in-frame clones, some missing. The table has 90,000 or so clones, around nine tenths seen once. The sequences come from CD4+ or CD8+ T cells sorted from blood, collected in a trial of the OX40 agonist ivuxolimab. These receptor sequences come from an adult with an advanced solid tumor such as melanoma, head and neck, liver or kidney cancer.

V and J are TRBV9 and TRBJ2-3, with TRBD2 matching 8 bases. V shed 5 bases and J 2 bases; nucleotides not matched to a gene: 10. This CDR3 is 16 amino acids long. Germline CDR1 reads SGDLS; CDR2 reads YYNGEE. The CDR3 loop reads CASSPSSGRSTDTQYF. CDR3 DNA sequence: TGTGCCAGCAGTCCCTCGAGCGGGAGATCCACAGATACGCAGTATTTT.

The chain uses TRBV28 and TRBJ2-3; 14 bases fit TRBD2. Germline assignment: CDR1 MDHEN and CDR2 SYDVKM. V shed 8 bases and J 1 base; nucleotides not matched to a gene: 2. This CDR3 has 15 amino acids. CDR3 sequence: CASQTSGRGTDTQYF. The CDR3 DNA sequence: TGTGCCAGCCAGACTAGCGGGAGGGGCACAGATACGCAGTATTTT.

For the CDR3, the DNA is TGTGCCTGGACTAGCGGGAGGACGAGCTCCTACAATGAGCAGTTCTTC. Translated: CAWTSGRTSSYNEQFF. The rearrangement uses TRBV30 and TRBJ2-1, with 11 bases lining up with TRBD2. Germline CDR1 and CDR2: GTSNPN and SVGIG (reference sequence). V lost 4 bases and J lost 0; bases outside the gene matches: 5. This CDR3 region has 16 residues.

For this clone: One junction end does not reproduce the germline sequence, and a read error may be involved. The chain carries TRBV11-2 and TRBJ2-3, with 8 bases identical to TRBD2. This CDR3 has 13 amino acids. Germline CDR1 and CDR2: SGHAT and FQNNGV. CDR3 coding DNA: TGTGCCAGCAGCATAGAGCGGGAGAATACGCAGTATTTT. It translates to CASSIERENTQYF.

J is TRBJ1-2 and V is TRBV30, with 7 bases fitting TRBD1. The CDR3 has 14 residues. Per the germline V gene, CDR1 is GTSNPN and CDR2 is SVGIG (reference sequence). V shed 2 bases and J 3 bases; nucleotides not matched to a gene: 6. The CDR3 DNA reads as TGTGCCTGGAGTCCGGGACAGCTAGACTATGGCTACACCTTC. Translating gives CAWSPGQLDYGYTF.

The CDR3 here is CASAQGSHEQYF. In nucleotides, the CDR3 is TGTGCCAGCGCCCAGGGTAGCCACGAGCAGTACTTC. The chain is built from TRBV6-8 and TRBJ2-7; D might be TRBD1 (5 bases). Germline V CDR1 and CDR2: MNHGY, SAAAGT. Trimming took off 8 bases at V and 5 bases at J, with 13 bases between the two ends. This CDR3 region has 12 residues.

This clone was picked up a small number of times. V gene TRBV5-1 combines with J gene TRBJ1-1; a weak D match, TRBD1 (5 bases). The CDR3 consists of 13 residues. Trimming removed 6 bases from V and 1 base from J, with 10 bases in between. Germline V gene sequence: CDR1 SGHRS, CDR2 YFSETQ. The CDR3 sequence is CASTSTGNTEAFF. In nucleotides, the CDR3 is TGCGCCAGCACCTCTACAGGGAACACTGAAGCTTTCTTT.

The V call is TRBV7-3, the J call TRBJ2-2; TRBD2 is a possible D gene (6 bases). The CDR3 is made up of 15 amino acids. The germline gives CDR1 SGHTA, CDR2 FQGTGA. Trimming left V 5 bases short and J 3 bases short, with 13 bases between. CDR3 DNA sequence: TGTGCCAGCAGCCCAAACTCGGGAGACACCGGGGAGCTGTTTTTT. It encodes CASSPNSGDTGELFF.

This chain joins TRBV2 and TRBJ2-3; D is undetermined. Trimming pared 5 bases from V and 1 base from J, leaving 19 bases between. Germline-derived CDR1 and CDR2 are SNHLY and FYNNEI. This CDR3 is built from 17 residues. For the CDR3, the DNA is TGTGCCAGCAGTAAACGAACGACCCGTTTGGGCACAGATACGCAGTATTTT. It translates to CASSKRTTRLGTDTQYF.

This sequence joins TRBV6-8 and TRBJ2-1; D is possibly TRBD1 (6 bases). The V gene's germline CDR1 is MNHGY and CDR2 SAAAGT. V shed 5 bases and J shed 4 bases, with 15 bases lying between them. The CDR3 sequence is 15 residues long. The CDR3 nucleotides are TGTGCCAGCAGTCCAAGGGGGAAGTCGTACAATGAGCAGTTCTTC. Translated: CASSPRGKSYNEQFF.

To note about this clone: One junction end does not reproduce the germline sequence, and a read error may be involved. This chain uses TRBV5-1 with TRBJ2-2; D gene ambiguous. The CDR3 covers 15 residues. Germline lookup yields CDR1 SGHRS and CDR2 YFSETQ. The CDR3 region has the DNA TGCGCCAGTAGCTCCATCGGGTTACGGTCCGGGGAGCTGTTTTTT. It codes for CASSSIGLRSGELFF.

The chain joins TRBV4-3 to TRBJ1-1; a weak D match, TRBD1 (6 bases). Trimming stripped 0 bases from V and 1 base from J, with 12 bases between. This CDR3 has 16 residues. Per germline, CDR1 LGHNA and CDR2 YSLEER. CDR3 nucleotides: TGCGCCAGCAGCCAAGACTACCCGGGACAGAACACTGAAGCTTTCTTT. It translates to CASSQDYPGQNTEAFF.

The V gene is TRBV10-2, the J gene TRBJ1-1; a weak D match, TRBD1 (6 bases). CDR3 length equals 15 residues. CDR1 is WSHSY, CDR2 SAAADI, per germline. V shed 2 bases and J shed 0 bases, with 10 bases lying between them. The CDR3 DNA sequence: TGCGCCAGCAGTGAGCCAGGGGAGCTGAACACTGAAGCTTTCTTT. It specifies CASSEPGELNTEAFF.

The V and J genes are TRBV11-1 and TRBJ2-2, with D unclear. V lost 4 bases and J lost 7, with 10 bases in between. The V gene's germline CDR1 is SGHAT and CDR2 FQDESV (reference sequence). The CDR3 loop spans 13 amino acids. CDR3 sequence (DNA): TGTGCCAGCAGCTCCCGGACGGTCGGGGAGCTGTTTTTT. Amino acid sequence: CASSSRTVGELFF.

As to this clone: Sequence at one end of the junction differs from germline and may be a read error. The rearrangement joins TRBV7-7 to TRBJ2-5; D is unresolved. Germline V gene lookup returns CDR1 SSHAT and CDR2 FNYEAQ (reference sequence). The CDR3 totals 13 residues. CDR3 sequence (DNA): TGTGCTAGCAGCCGCGACACACAAGAGACCCAGTACTTC. It specifies CASSRDTQETQYF.

V usage is TRBV28 and J usage is TRBJ2-2; the D call may be TRBD1 or TRBD2 (5 bases each). V gave up 6 bases and J gave up 0 bases, with 8 bases separating them. CDR3 length: 14 amino acids. Germline values: CDR1 MDHEN, CDR2 SYDVKM. The CDR3 DNA is TGTGCCAGCAGGGGGGAGACGAACACCGGGGAGCTGTTTTTT. Its translation: CASRGETNTGELFF.

The V gene is TRBV6-6, the J gene TRBJ1-1; the D is unclear. CDR1 is MNHNY, CDR2 SVGAGI, per germline (reference sequence). This CDR3 contains 15 residues. The ends were cut back, 3 bases at V and 1 base at J, with 12 bases in the middle. The CDR3 protein is CASSYHLRGNTEAFF. Written as DNA, the CDR3 is TGTGCCAGCAGTTATCACCTACGGGGGAACACTGAAGCTTTCTTT.

V gene TRBV19 combines with J gene TRBJ2-4, with D tentatively TRBD1 or TRBD2 (5 bases each). The CDR3 runs to 14 residues. CDR1 is LNHDA and CDR2 is SQIVND in the germline V gene (reference sequence). Trimming stripped 9 bases from V and 5 bases from J, with 17 bases between. In DNA, the CDR3 is TGTGCCAGGGGCCCGGGACCCGGGGAAAACATTCAGTACTTC. It specifies CARGPGPGENIQYF.

The J gene is TRBJ2-5, the V gene TRBV11-3; D perhaps matches TRBD2 (5 bases). V lost 0 bases to trimming and J lost 2 bases, with 10 bases between them. CDR3 length: 15 amino acids. CDR1 and CDR2 from the germline V gene are SGHNT and YENEEA. CDR3 bases: TGTGCCAGCAGCTTAGATGGGCAGCGGCAAGAGACCCAGTACTTC. Amino acid sequence: CASSLDGQRQETQYF.

V is TRBV7-2 and J is TRBJ2-3; 7 bases map to TRBD2. The length of the CDR3 is 16 residues. Germline CDR1 and CDR2: SGHTA and FQGNSA. V lost 3 bases, J lost 0 bases, and 6 bases stayed unmatched. The CDR3 is CASSLGGYGSTDTQYF. CDR3 in DNA: TGTGCCAGCAGCTTGGGGGGGTACGGGAGCACAGATACGCAGTATTTT. Full variable domain (remainder filled in from reference TRBV7-2 and TRBJ2-3): GAGVSQSPSNKVTEKGKDVELRCDPISGHTALYWYRQSLGQGLEFLIYFQGNSAPDKSGLPSDRFSAERTGGSVSTLTIQRTQQEDSAVYLCASSLGGYGSTDTQYFGPGTRLTVL.

V gene TRBV11-1 combines with J gene TRBJ2-3; D perhaps matches TRBD2 (5 bases). V lost 8 bases to trimming and J lost 4 bases, with 19 bases between them. CDR3 length: 15 amino acids. The germline CDR1 and CDR2 sequences are SGHAT and FQDESV (reference sequence). The CDR3 nucleotides read TGTGCCAGCGGACCAACGGACTCGAGGGCAGATACGCAGTATTTT. Amino acid sequence: CASGPTDSRADTQYF.